The 7 T cell receptor beta chains in this list originate from one sample, sequenced in a study of T-cell reconstitution after alpha-beta-depleted transplantation in children. Preparation of the TCRbeta library was carried out with unique molecular identifiers. TCRdb used MiXCR to reprocess the PCR reads, holding one entry per CDR3 protein. The sample lists approximately 590,000 distinct CDR3 sequences, roughly a tenth occurring once. This sample comprised PBMCs from the stem cell graft donor, obtained from the stem cell graft. These receptors were collected from a human donor who donated a stem cell graft to a child with acute myeloid leukemia.

This chain connects TRBV18 to TRBJ1-5; D is uncertain. Germline values: CDR1 KGHSH, CDR2 LQKENI. The CDR3 has 12 amino acids. Trimming took 2 bases from V and 7 from J, leaving 6 bases between them. In DNA, the CDR3 is TGTGCCAGCTCACCAGGTCTACAGCCCCAGCATTTT. Translating gives CASSPGLQPQHF.

This clonotype has ten or more counts. The chain employs TRBV10-3 and TRBJ2-3; TRBD2 matches 10 bases. The junction had 4 bases not matched to a gene; V was cut back by 5 bases and J by 2 bases. CDR1 and CDR2 from the germline V gene are ENHRY and SYGVKD. The CDR3 has 15 residues. The CDR3 loop is CAISPGTSDTDTQYF. CDR3 DNA: TGTGCCATCAGTCCCGGGACTAGCGACACAGATACGCAGTATTTT.

This clonotype has a single count. A much larger clone is a single base away; this may be a read error. This sequence joins TRBV7-3 and TRBJ2-1, with unresolved D. The CDR3 has 15 residues. Trimming shortened V by 3 bases and J by 6 bases, and 15 bases separated the two germline ends. The germline CDR1 and CDR2 sequences are SGHTA and FQGTGA. CDR3 protein: CASSLYGTKGNEQFF. In DNA, the CDR3 is TGTGCCAGCAGCTTGTATGGAACTAAGGGCAATGAGCAGTTCTTC.

This clonotype came up a few times. The chain employs TRBV2 and TRBJ2-2; D is possibly TRBD1 or TRBD2 (5 bases each). This CDR3 region has 13 residues. V lost 7 bases, J lost 1 base, and 7 bases lay in between. Germline V gives CDR1 SNHLY, CDR2 FYNNEI. The CDR3 DNA reads as TGTGCCAGCAAGAGGGGGAACACCGGGGAGCTGTTTTTT. This translates into CASKRGNTGELFF.

This clonotype was picked up a small number of times. The chain couples TRBV6-5 to TRBJ2-3, with 7 bases fitting TRBD2. CDR1 is MNHEY, CDR2 SVGAGI, per germline. After removal of 2 bases from V and 1 base from J, the junction contained 6 bases not matched to a gene. CDR3 length equals 16 residues. The CDR3 region has the DNA TGTGCCAGCAGTTACCTCCGACTAGCCGGCACAGATACGCAGTATTTT. Its translation: CASSYLRLAGTDTQYF.

The chain is built from TRBV20-1 and TRBJ1-6; a weak D match, TRBD1 (5 bases). V shed 0 bases and J shed 8 bases, with 8 bases lying between them. The CDR3 loop spans 13 amino acids. The V gene's germline CDR1 is DFQATT and CDR2 SNEGSKA (reference sequence). CDR3: CSARDDSDSPLHF. DNA for the CDR3: TGCAGTGCTAGAGACGACAGTGATTCACCCCTCCACTTT.

This clonotype was counted only a few times. The V gene is TRBV6-1, the J gene TRBJ2-1; TRBD2 matches 7 bases. The CDR3 spans 17 residues. V shed 6 bases and J 9 bases; nucleotides not matched to a gene: 20. Germline assignment: CDR1 MNHNS and CDR2 SASEGT. The CDR3 DNA reads as TGTGCCAGCAGCCGGGGAGACTGGGTAGCGGGTACGGCTGAGCAGTTCTTC. This encodes CASSRGDWVAGTAEQFF.